A selection of T cell receptor beta chains follows, all from one sample in a study of blood T cell repertoires in COVID-19. The data were produced by immunoSEQ multiplex PCR, yet TCRdb's version contains in-frame clones alone and is incomplete. The data show roughly 200,000 clones, with roughly 90% seen just once and around 1.5% held by the top ten. Sequencing was performed on peripheral blood. These receptors came from a young man with active or convalescent COVID-19. Both conserved end residues are part of each CDR3. The D gene is left open where the match is weak. Rows may omit the clone size; those that give it use once, few, many or a size class.

d_call | clone_size | j_call | v_call | cdr3_nt | cdr3_aa
. | . | TRBJ1-1 | TRBV5-1 | TGCGCCAGCAGCTTGACTGAGAACACTGAAGCTTTCTTT | CASSLTENTEAFF
. | . | TRBJ1-5 | TRBV9 | TGTGCCAGCAGCGTAGGGGGGGAGAGAAATCAGCCCCAGCATTTT | CASSVGGERNQPQHF
. | . | TRBJ1-1 | TRBV7-8 | TGTGCCAGCAGCTTATCACAGGGTGGTATCGCTGAAGCTTTCTTT | CASSLSQGGIAEAFF
TRBD2 | once | TRBJ2-5 | TRBV5-1 | TGCGCCAGCAGCTTGGGGACTAGCGGGGGGGCGCGTGAGACCCAGTACTTC | CASSLGTSGGARETQYF
. | . | TRBJ1-2 | TRBV5-4 | TGTGCCAGCAGCCCGCGCCTCGATCGAAACTATGGCTACACCTTC | CASSPRLDRNYGYTF
. | once | TRBJ1-2 | TRBV12-3/TRBV12-4 | TGTGCCAGCAGTTTAGCGGTCGGCTATGGCTACACCTTC | CASSLAVGYGYTF
TRBD1 | . | TRBJ2-5 | TRBV3-1/TRBV3-2 | TGTGCCAGCAGACAGGGGGCTCGGGAGACCCAGTACTTC | CASRQGARETQYF
TRBD1 | . | TRBJ2-5 | TRBV5-1 | TGCGCCAGCAGCTTTACTCAGGGGGCGGGGGAGACCCAGTACTTC | CASSFTQGAGETQYF
. | . | TRBJ1-2 | TRBV6-1 | TGTGCCAGCAGTGGACGATTCAGACAGCGATATAACTATGGCTACACCTTC | CASSGRFRQRYNYGYTF
. | . | TRBJ2-2 | TRBV6-4 | TGTGCCAGCAGTGACTCGAACAGGGCGAATACCGGGGAGCTGTTTTTT | CASSDSNRANTGELFF
TRBD1 | . | TRBJ1-2 | TRBV3-1/TRBV3-2 | TGTGCCAGCAGCCAAGAAGACAGGGGAGGGGGCTACACCTTC | CASSQEDRGGGYTF